These 8 T cell receptor beta chains were all obtained from the same sample, sequenced in a study of blood T cells in healthy people across ages. A second about 6 to 11 cycle PCR used barcoded and J-beta primers. TCRdb re-called the 5' RACE reads through MiXCR, storing one row per CDR3 protein. The table records fewer than 2 million distinct CDR3 sequences, about two fifths of them present only once. Material for sequencing was blood. These receptor sequences come from a human donor in good health.

Details on this clonotype: The conserved closing phenylalanine or tryptophan is absent in this CDR3, likely reflecting a read error. V is TRBV7-7 and J is TRBJ1-1, with a possible D match to TRBD1 (5 bases). Germline CDR1 reads SSHAT; CDR2 reads FNYEAQ (reference sequence). The CDR3 is 15 residues long. The V end was cut by 5 bases, the J end by 1 base, with 14 bases between. For the CDR3, the DNA is TGTGCCAGCAGCCCCCTGCGGGGCTCGAACACTGAAGCTTTCTCT. Translated: CASSPLRGSNTEAFS.

This sequence joins TRBV6-4 and TRBJ2-1, with D tentatively TRBD1 or TRBD2 (6 bases each). The CDR3 loop spans 13 amino acids. V was cut by 5 bases and J by 8 bases, with 13 bases left in between. Looked up from germline, CDR1 is MRHNA and CDR2 is SNTAGT. The CDR3 bases are TGTGCCAGCAGTCGGGGGCCGGGATATGAGCAGTTCTTC. Translated, it gives CASSRGPGYEQFF.

This sequence joins TRBV20-1 and TRBJ2-7; TRBD2 agrees at 13 bases. The J call may not be correct, given that the DNA end is closer to TRBJ2-5. The CDR3 is made up of 18 amino acids. Germline lookup yields CDR1 DFQATT and CDR2 SNEGSKA (reference sequence). Written as DNA, the CDR3 is TGCAGTGCTACTTACACTAGCGGGGGGGATTTTCGGGAAGAGACCCAGTACTTC. This encodes CSATYTSGGDFREETQYF.

This clonotype has only a few counts. The rearrangement links TRBV11-2 to TRBJ1-2; 9 bases are a match to TRBD1. Germline loops: CDR1 SGHAT, CDR2 FQNNGV. The junction had 3 bases not matched to a gene; V was cut back by 6 bases and J by 4 bases. This CDR3 comprises 13 residues. The CDR3 DNA reads as TGTGCCAGCAGGGCGACAGGGGGCTATGGCTACACCTTC. Translated, it gives CASRATGGYGYTF.

Only a few counts were recorded for this clonotype. CDR3 sequence reads: CASSLGRTLYGYTF. As DNA, the CDR3 is TGTGCCAGCAGTTTAGGGAGGACACTCTATGGCTACACCTTC. The J gene is TRBJ1-2, the V gene TRBV12-3 or TRBV12-4, with D possibly matching TRBD1 (5 bases). CDR3 size: 14 residues. Trimming stripped 1 base from V and 4 bases from J, with 10 bases between.

The CDR3 is CSALRTSGGNEQFF. CDR3 coding DNA: TGCAGTGCTCTACGGACTAGCGGGGGGAATGAGCAGTTCTTC. The chain recombines TRBV20-1 with TRBJ2-1; 14 bases line up with TRBD2. This CDR3 contains 14 residues. Germline CDR1 reads DFQATT; CDR2 reads SNEGSKA (reference sequence). V was pared by 5 bases and J by 7 bases, with 4 bases of the junction left unmatched.

A few counts support this clonotype. This rearrangement joins TRBV20-1 to TRBJ1-2, with a weak D call TRBD1 (5 bases). This CDR3 spans 15 amino acids. Germline loops: CDR1 DFQATT, CDR2 SNEGSKA (reference sequence). V lost 4 bases, J lost 3 bases, and 18 bases lay in between. The CDR3 protein is CSATGGALLDYGYTF. CDR3 bases: TGCAGTGCTACAGGTGGGGCCCTCCTCGACTATGGCTACACCTTC.

V is TRBV5-1 and J is TRBJ1-2; D may be TRBD1 (6 bases). Germline values: CDR1 SGHRS, CDR2 YFSETQ. V gave up 0 bases and J gave up 0 bases, with 12 bases separating them. The CDR3 runs to 16 residues. CDR3 bases: TGCGCCAGCAGCTTGGACCCCAGGACAGCTAACTATGGCTACACCTTC. This gives the protein CASSLDPRTANYGYTF.